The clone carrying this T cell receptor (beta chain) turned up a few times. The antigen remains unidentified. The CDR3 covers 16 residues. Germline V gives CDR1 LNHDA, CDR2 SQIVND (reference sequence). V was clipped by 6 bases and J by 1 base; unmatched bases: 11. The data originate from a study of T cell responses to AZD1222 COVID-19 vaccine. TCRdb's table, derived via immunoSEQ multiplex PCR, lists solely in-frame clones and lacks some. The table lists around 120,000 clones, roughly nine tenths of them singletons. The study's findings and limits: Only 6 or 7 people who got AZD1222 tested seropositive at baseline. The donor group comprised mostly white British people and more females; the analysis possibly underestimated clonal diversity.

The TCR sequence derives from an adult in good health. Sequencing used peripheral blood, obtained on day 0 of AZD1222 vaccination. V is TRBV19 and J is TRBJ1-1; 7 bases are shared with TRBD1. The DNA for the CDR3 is TGTGCCAGTAGGAACGACAGGGTGAGGGGGAACACTGAAGCTTTCTTT. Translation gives CASRNDRVRGNTEAFF.